What follows are 17 T cell receptor beta chains derived from one specimen sequenced in a study of cytomegalovirus exposure and HLA in healthy donors. Vbeta (60) and Jbeta (13) primers were used in the PCR. Assay used: immunoSEQ multiplex PCR; TCRdb lists only in-frame clones, some missing. The data contain more than 140,000 clones, 55% to 70% of them singletons. The specimen sequenced was PBMCs. All receptors derive from a woman aged 25 to 45 in good health and CMV-seropositive.

The rearrangement links TRBV2 to TRBJ1-5, with D perhaps matching TRBD1 (6 bases). This CDR3 is built from 14 residues. Germline CDR1 is SNHLY and CDR2 is FYNNEI. The V end was cut by 8 bases, the J end by 5 bases, with 16 bases between. CDR3 DNA sequence: TGTGCCAGCGGGGGGGGCAGAGGGGATCAGCCCCAGCATTTT. Its translation: CASGGGRGDQPQHF.

The chain carries TRBV21-1 and TRBJ2-1; TRBD2 is taken as the D call from the table, unchecked against the DNA. TRBV21-1 is noted as a pseudogene. The CDR3 length is 16 residues. CDR3: CASSKVPSEPYNEQFF. In DNA form, the CDR3 reads TGTGCCAGCAGCAAAGTCCCTAGCGAACCCTACAATGAGCAGTTCTTC.

V gene TRBV5-4 combines with J gene TRBJ2-6; 7 bases align to TRBD1. With V trimmed by 1 base and J by 1 base, 5 bases remained unmatched. The CDR3 runs 17 residues. In germline, CDR1 is SGHNT, CDR2 YYREEE (reference sequence). The DNA of the CDR3 is TGTGCCAGCAGCTTGAACAGGGGATTGTCTGGGGCCAACGTCCTGACTTTC. It translates to CASSLNRGLSGANVLTF.

A few counts support this clone. This chain joins TRBV7-2 and TRBJ1-1, with D possibly matching TRBD1 (5 bases). Germline loops: CDR1 SGHTA, CDR2 FQGNSA. Trimming took 0 bases from V and 10 from J, leaving 18 bases between them. CDR3 length equals 15 residues. The CDR3 region is CASSLAARRAWGAFF. Here the CDR3 DNA reads TGTGCCAGCAGCTTAGCTGCTCGCAGGGCTTGGGGAGCTTTCTTT.

This clone occurred a few times. The rearrangement links TRBV7-3 to TRBJ2-5; 7 nucleotides agree with TRBD1. V dropped 4 bases and J dropped 4; count of bases not matched to a gene: 9. The length of the CDR3 is 15 residues. The germline V gene has CDR1 SGHTA and CDR2 FQGTGA. CDR3 in amino acids: CASSSTTGLGETQYF. The CDR3 coding sequence is TGTGCCAGCAGCTCCACGACAGGGTTGGGAGAGACCCAGTACTTC.

The V gene is TRBV6-1, the J gene TRBJ1-1; tentative D call: TRBD1 (6 bases). The V end was cut by 6 bases, the J end by 6 bases, with 11 bases between. The CDR3 consists of 12 residues. Germline CDR1 is MNHNS and CDR2 is SASEGT. The CDR3 here is CASSQGHPEAFF. CDR3 nucleotide sequence: TGTGCCAGCAGCCAGGGGCACCCTGAAGCTTTCTTT.

There are a few counts of this clone. The genes are TRBV5-4 and TRBJ2-4; no clear D. Per germline, CDR1 SGHNT and CDR2 YYREEE (reference sequence). Deletions cut 4 bases from V and 4 bases from J, with 12 bases between. The CDR3 sequence is 14 residues long. CDR3 coding DNA: TGTGCCAGCAGCCCCACCAGATCGAAAAACATTCAGTACTTC. Translating gives CASSPTRSKNIQYF.

This rearrangement joins TRBV2 to TRBJ2-4, with D maybe TRBD1 (6 bases). Trimming left V 3 bases short and J 9 bases short, with 15 bases between. Per germline, CDR1 SNHLY and CDR2 FYNNEI. The CDR3 runs 14 residues. The CDR3 reads CASSEGRGIGIQYF. In DNA, the CDR3 is TGTGCCAGCAGTGAGGGCAGGGGTATCGGCATTCAGTACTTC.

Only a few counts were recorded for this clone. The chain recombines TRBV9 with TRBJ1-5; D might be TRBD1 (5 bases). Per germline, CDR1 SGDLS and CDR2 YYNGEE. V was pared by 0 bases and J by 4 bases, with 11 bases between. The CDR3 spans 15 residues. The CDR3 spells CASSVEGRVNQPQHF. As DNA, the CDR3 is TGTGCCAGCAGCGTAGAGGGCAGGGTAAATCAGCCCCAGCATTTT. The entire variable domain, with the rest obtained from reference TRBV9 and TRBJ1-5, is as follows: DSGVTQTPKHLITATGQRVTLRCSPRSGDLSVYWYQQSLDQGLQFLIQYYNGEERAKGNILERFSAQQFPDLHSELNLSSLELGDSALYFCASSVEGRVNQPQHFGDGTRLSIL.

The chain is built from TRBV2 and TRBJ2-7, with a tentative D call TRBD1 (6 bases). Germline lookup yields CDR1 SNHLY and CDR2 FYNNEI. The CDR3 has 12 amino acids. V lost 9 bases and J 0 bases, leaving 9 bases between the germline ends. CDR3 region: CARRQVSYEQYF. The CDR3 DNA reads TGTGCCAGACGACAGGTCTCCTACGAGCAGTACTTC.

This clone was seen once. The chain carries TRBV5-1 and TRBJ2-2; tentatively, D is TRBD2 (5 bases). V was cut by 0 bases and J by 5 bases, with 5 bases left in between. The length of the CDR3 is 13 residues. Germline CDR1 and CDR2: SGHRS and YFSETQ. CDR3 coding DNA: TGCGCCAGCAGCTTGGGAGGGACCGGGGAGCTGTTTTTT. Amino acid sequence: CASSLGGTGELFF. Complete variable domain (other parts from reference TRBV5-1 and TRBJ2-2): KAGVTQTPRYLIKTRGQQVTLSCSPISGHRSVSWYQQTPGQGLQFLFEYFSETQRNKGNFPGRFSGRQFSNSRSEMNVSTLELGDSALYLCASSLGGTGELFFGEGSRLTVL.

The DNA of the CDR3 is TGTGCCAGCAGTGAAGGTCCACAGGGCCAAACCTTATTCTACGAGCAGTACTTC. Translating gives CASSEGPQGQTLFYEQYF. V and J are TRBV6-1 and TRBJ2-7; a possible D gene is TRBD1 (6 bases). This CDR3 region has 18 residues. Between the trimmed V and J ends, which lost 1 base and 3 bases, there was a span of 22 bases. Germline values: CDR1 MNHNS, CDR2 SASEGT.

This chain connects TRBV19 to TRBJ1-6, with a possible D match to TRBD1 (5 bases). The V end was cut by 1 base, the J end by 2 bases, with 12 bases between. The CDR3 runs 17 residues. Germline-derived CDR1 and CDR2 are LNHDA and SQIVND (reference sequence). The CDR3 here is CASSIGDSTTYNSPLHF. The CDR3, as DNA: TGTGCCAGTAGTATAGGGGACTCGACTACCTATAATTCACCCCTCCACTTT.

The rearrangement links TRBV30 to TRBJ1-1, with D tentatively TRBD1 (6 bases). CDR1 GTSNPN and CDR2 SVGIG come from the germline V gene (reference sequence). V lost 8 bases and J lost 3, with 16 bases in between. The CDR3 has 13 amino acids. As DNA, the CDR3 is TGTGCCATTACGGGGACACTAGACACTGAAGCTTTCTTT. Translated: CAITGTLDTEAFF.

This chain joins TRBV21-1 and TRBJ2-3; the table assigns TRBD2, which was not confirmed against the DNA. TRBV21-1 is a documented pseudogene. The CDR3 sequence is 17 residues long. CDR3 loop: CASSNRTSGGTADTQYF. CDR3 in DNA: TGTGCCAGCAGCAATAGGACTAGCGGGGGAACGGCGGATACGCAGTATTTT.

The V gene is TRBV10-1, the J gene TRBJ2-7, with D perhaps matching TRBD2 (6 bases). Germline V gives CDR1 WNHNN, CDR2 SYGVQD (reference sequence). This CDR3 is 13 amino acids long. Trimming shortened V by 3 bases and J by 5 bases, and 11 bases separated the two germline ends. The DNA of the CDR3 is TGCGCCAGCAGTGATGGGGAGGTCGACGAGCAGTACTTC. This encodes CASSDGEVDEQYF.

This chain connects TRBV30 to TRBJ1-5; D is possibly TRBD1 (6 bases). Trimming took 1 base from V and 7 from J, leaving 14 bases between them. Looked up from germline, CDR1 is GTSNPN and CDR2 is SVGIG (reference sequence). This CDR3 has 14 amino acids. The CDR3 bases are TGTGCCTGGAGTGCCCTGGACAGTGGGCAGCCCCAGCATTTT. Translation: CAWSALDSGQPQHF.